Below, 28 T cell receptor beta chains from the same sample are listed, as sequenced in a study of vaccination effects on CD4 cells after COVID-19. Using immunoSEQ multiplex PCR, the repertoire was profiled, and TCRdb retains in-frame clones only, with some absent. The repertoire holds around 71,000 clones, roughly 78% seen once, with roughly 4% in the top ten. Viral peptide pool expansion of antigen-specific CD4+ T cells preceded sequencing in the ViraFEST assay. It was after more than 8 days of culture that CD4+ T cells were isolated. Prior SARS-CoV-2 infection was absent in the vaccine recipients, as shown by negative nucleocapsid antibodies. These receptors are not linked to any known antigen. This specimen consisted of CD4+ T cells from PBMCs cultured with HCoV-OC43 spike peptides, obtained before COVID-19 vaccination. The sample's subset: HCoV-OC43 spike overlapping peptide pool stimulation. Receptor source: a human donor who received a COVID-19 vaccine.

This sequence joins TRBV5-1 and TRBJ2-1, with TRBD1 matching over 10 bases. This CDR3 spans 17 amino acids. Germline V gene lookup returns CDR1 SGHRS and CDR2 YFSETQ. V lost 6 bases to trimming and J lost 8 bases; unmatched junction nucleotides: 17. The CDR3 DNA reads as TGCGCCAGCACCCAGCCCTTCGCCGGGACAGGGGAGTATGAGCAGTTCTTC. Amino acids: CASTQPFAGTGEYEQFF.

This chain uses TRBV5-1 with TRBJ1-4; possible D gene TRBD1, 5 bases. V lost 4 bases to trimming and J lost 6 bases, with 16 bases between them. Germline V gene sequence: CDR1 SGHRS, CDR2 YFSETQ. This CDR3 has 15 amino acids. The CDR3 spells CASSPGSGADEKLFF. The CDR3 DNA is TGCGCCAGCAGCCCCGGTTCCGGGGCGGATGAAAAACTGTTTTTT.

CDR3 protein: CASSFLGQGLQVTEGYTF. The CDR3 DNA reads as TGCGCCAGCAGCTTCTTAGGACAGGGCCTCCAGGTGACGGAAGGCTACACCTTC. This chain joins TRBV5-1 and TRBJ1-2; 8 bases align to TRBD1. The V and J ends lost 2 bases and 8 bases, in that order; junction bases with no gene match: 20. Germline CDR1 SGHRS, CDR2 YFSETQ. The CDR3 totals 18 residues.

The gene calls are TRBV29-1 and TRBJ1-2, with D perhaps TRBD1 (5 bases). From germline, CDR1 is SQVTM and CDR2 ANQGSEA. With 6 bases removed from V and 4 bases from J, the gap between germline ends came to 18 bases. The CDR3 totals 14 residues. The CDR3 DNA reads TGCAGCGTAACCCGAGGGGTCCCCAGCTATGGCTACACCTTC. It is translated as CSVTRGVPSYGYTF.

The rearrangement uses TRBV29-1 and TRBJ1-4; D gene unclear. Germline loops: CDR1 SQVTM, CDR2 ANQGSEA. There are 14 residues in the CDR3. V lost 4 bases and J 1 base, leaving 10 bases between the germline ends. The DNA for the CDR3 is TGCAGCGTTGGAGGTCTCGGAACTAATGAAAAACTGTTTTTT. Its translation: CSVGGLGTNEKLFF.

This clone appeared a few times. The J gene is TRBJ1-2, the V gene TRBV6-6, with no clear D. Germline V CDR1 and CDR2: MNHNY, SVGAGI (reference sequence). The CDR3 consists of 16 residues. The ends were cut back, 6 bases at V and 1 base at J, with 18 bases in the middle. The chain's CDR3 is CASRRTGRESNYGYTF. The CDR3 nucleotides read TGTGCCAGCAGGAGGACGGGTAGGGAGAGTAACTATGGCTACACCTTC.

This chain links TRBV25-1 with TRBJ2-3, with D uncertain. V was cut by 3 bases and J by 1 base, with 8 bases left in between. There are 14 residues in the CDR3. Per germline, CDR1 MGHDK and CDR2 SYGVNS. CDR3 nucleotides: TGTGCCAGCAGTGACCCCCGACGCACAGATACGCAGTATTTT. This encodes CASSDPRRTDTQYF.

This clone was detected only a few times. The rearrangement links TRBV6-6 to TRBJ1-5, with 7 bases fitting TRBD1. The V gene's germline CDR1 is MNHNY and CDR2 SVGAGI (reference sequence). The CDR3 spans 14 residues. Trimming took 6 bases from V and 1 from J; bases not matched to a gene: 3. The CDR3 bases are TGTGCCAGCAGGGTACAGGGGAGCAATCAGCCCCAGCATTTT. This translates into CASRVQGSNQPQHF.

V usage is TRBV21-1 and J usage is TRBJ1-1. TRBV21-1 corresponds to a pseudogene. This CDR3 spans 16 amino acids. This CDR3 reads CASSPQGETANTEAFF. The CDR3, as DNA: TGTGCCAGCAGCCCCCAAGGGGAGACAGCGAACACTGAAGCTTTCTTT.

The CDR3, as DNA: TGTGCCAGCAGCGTAGGCGGGTCCTATAATTCACCCCTCCACTTT. It yields the protein CASSVGGSYNSPLHF. V gene TRBV9 combines with J gene TRBJ1-6; D gene uncertain. The germline V gene encodes CDR1 SGDLS and CDR2 YYNGEE. There are 15 residues in the CDR3. Trimming removed 0 bases at V and 1 base at J, with 5 bases between.

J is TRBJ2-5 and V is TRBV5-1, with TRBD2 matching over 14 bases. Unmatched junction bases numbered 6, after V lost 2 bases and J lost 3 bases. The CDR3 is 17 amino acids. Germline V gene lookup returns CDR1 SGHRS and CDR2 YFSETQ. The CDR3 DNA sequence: TGCGCCAGCAGCTTCGGACTAGCGGGGGGAATTAAAGAGACCCAGTACTTC. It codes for CASSFGLAGGIKETQYF.

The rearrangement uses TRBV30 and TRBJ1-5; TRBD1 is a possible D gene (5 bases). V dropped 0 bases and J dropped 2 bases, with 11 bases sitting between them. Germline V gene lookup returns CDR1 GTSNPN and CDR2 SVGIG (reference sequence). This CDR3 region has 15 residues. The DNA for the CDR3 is TGTGCCTGGAGTGTGGGGGGTGGCGGCAATCAGCCCCAGCATTTT. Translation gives CAWSVGGGGNQPQHF.

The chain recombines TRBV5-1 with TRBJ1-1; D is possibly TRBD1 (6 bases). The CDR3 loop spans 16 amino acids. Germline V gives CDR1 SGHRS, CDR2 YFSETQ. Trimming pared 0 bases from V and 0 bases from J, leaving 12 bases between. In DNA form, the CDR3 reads TGCGCCAGCAGCTTGGGGTCTCAGGGGATGAACACTGAAGCTTTCTTT. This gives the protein CASSLGSQGMNTEAFF.

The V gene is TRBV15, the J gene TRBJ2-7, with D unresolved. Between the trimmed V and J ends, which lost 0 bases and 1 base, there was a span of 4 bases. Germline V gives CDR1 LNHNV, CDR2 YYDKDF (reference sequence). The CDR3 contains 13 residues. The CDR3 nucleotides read TGTGCCACCAGCAGAGAATTATCCTACGAGCAGTACGTC. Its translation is CATSRELSYEQYV.

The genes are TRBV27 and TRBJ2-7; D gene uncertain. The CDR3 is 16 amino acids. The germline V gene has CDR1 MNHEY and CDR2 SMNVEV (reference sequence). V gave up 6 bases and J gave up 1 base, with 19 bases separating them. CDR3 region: CASRTPPKVVSYEQYV. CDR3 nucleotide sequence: TGTGCCAGCAGAACCCCCCCAAAAGTAGTGTCCTACGAGCAGTACGTC.

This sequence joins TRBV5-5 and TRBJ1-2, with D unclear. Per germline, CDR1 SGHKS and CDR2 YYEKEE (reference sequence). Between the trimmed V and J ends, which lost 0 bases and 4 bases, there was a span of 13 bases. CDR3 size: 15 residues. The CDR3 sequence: CASSLDHTVRYGYTF. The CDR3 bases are TGTGCCAGCAGCTTGGACCACACCGTACGCTATGGCTACACCTTC.

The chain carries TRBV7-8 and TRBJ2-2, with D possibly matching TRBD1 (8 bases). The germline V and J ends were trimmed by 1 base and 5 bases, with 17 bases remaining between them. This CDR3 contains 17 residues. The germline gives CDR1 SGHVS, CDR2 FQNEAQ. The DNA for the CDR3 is TGTGCCAGCAGCTTAGGATGGACAGGGAGGGTTACCGGGGAGCTGTTTTTT. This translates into CASSLGWTGRVTGELFF. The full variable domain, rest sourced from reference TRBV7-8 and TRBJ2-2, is GAGVSQSPRYKVAKRGQDVALRCDPISGHVSLFWYQQALGQGPEFLTYFQNEAQLDKSGLPSDRFFAERPEGSVSTLKIQRTQQEDSAVYLCASSLGWTGRVTGELFFGEGSRLTVL.

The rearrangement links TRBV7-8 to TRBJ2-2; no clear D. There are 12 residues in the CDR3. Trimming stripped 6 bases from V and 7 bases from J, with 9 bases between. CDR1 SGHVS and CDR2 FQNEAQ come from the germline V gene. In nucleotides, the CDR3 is TGTGCCAGCAGACAAACTTACGGGGAGCTGTTTTTT. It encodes CASRQTYGELFF.

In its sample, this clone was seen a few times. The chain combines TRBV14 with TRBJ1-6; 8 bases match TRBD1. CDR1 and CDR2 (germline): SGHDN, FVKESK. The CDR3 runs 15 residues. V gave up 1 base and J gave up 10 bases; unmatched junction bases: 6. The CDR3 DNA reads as TGTGCCAGCAGCCAAGCGGGCAGGGGGCGATCACCCCTCCACTTT. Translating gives CASSQAGRGRSPLHF.

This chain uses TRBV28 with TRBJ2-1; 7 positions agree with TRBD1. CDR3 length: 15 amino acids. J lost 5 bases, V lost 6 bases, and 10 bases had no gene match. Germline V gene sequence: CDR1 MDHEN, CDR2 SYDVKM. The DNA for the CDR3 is TGTGCCAGCAGCAAGGCCGGGACAGTTAACAATGAGCAGTTCTTC. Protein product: CASSKAGTVNNEQFF.

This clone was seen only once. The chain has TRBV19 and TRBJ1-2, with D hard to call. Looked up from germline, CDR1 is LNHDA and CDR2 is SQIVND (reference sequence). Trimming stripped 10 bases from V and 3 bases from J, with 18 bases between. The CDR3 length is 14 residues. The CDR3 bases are TGTGCCACCTTACCTCGGAGCGGATACTATGGCTACACCTTC. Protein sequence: CATLPRSGYYGYTF.

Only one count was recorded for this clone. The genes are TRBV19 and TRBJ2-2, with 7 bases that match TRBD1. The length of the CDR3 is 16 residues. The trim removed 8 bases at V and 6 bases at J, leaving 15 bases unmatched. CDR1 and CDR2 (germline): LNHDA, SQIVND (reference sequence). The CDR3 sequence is CASRPETGILSGELFF. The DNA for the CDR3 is TGTGCCAGTCGGCCAGAGACAGGGATCTTATCCGGGGAGCTGTTTTTT.

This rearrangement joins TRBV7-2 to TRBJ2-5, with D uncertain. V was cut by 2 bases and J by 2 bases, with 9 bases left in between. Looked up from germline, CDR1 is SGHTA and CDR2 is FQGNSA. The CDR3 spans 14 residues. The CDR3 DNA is TGTGCCAGCAGCTTAAGAGGTATTCAAGAGACCCAGTACTTC. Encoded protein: CASSLRGIQETQYF. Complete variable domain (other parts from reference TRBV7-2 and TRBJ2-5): GAGVSQSPSNKVTEKGKDVELRCDPISGHTALYWYRQSLGQGLEFLIYFQGNSAPDKSGLPSDRFSAERTGGSVSTLTIQRTQQEDSAVYLCASSLRGIQETQYFGPGTRLLVL.

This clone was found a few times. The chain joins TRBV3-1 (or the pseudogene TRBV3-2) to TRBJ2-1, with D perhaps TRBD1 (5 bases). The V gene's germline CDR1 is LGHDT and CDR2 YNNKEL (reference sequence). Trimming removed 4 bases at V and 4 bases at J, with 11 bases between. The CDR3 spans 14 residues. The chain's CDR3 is CASSLLGRYNEQFF. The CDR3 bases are TGTGCCAGCAGCCTCCTGGGGCGGTACAATGAGCAGTTCTTC.

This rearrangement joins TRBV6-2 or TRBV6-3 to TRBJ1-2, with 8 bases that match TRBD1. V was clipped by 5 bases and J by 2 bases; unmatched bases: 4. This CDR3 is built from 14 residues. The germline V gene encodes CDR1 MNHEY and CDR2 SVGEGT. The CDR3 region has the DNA TGTGCCAGCAGTCTCGGGACAGGAAACTATGGCTACACCTTC. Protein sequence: CASSLGTGNYGYTF.

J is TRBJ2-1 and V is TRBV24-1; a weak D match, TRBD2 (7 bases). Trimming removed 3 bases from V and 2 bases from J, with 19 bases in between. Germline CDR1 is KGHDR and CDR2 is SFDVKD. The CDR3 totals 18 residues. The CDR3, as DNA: TGTGCCACCAGTGATGGGGAGGGGGGCGGGGGTCCCTACAATGAGCAGTTCTTC. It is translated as CATSDGEGGGGPYNEQFF.

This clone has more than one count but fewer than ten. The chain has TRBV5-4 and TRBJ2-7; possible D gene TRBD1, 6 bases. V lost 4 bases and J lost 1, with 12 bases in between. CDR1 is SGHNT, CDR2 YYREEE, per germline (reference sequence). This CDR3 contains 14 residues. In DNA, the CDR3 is TGTGCCAGCAGCCCCCGAGGGGGATCCTACGAGCAGTACGTC. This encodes CASSPRGGSYEQYV.

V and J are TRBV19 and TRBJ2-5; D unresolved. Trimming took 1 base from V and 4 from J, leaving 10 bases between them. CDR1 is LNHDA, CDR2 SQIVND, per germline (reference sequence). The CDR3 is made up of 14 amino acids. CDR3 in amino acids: CASSIVPGAETQYF. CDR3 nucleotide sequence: TGTGCCAGTAGTATAGTCCCCGGCGCAGAGACCCAGTACTTC.